This entry lists 19 T cell receptor beta chains sequenced from one sample in a study of T cells in Graves' hyperthyroidism and ophthalmopathy. From RNA transcripts, TCR beta CDR3 regions were amplified. Primed by the HTBI set, a first-round RT-PCR was run on the TCR CDR3. TCRdb redid the calling of the multiplex PCR reads with MiXCR, one entry per CDR3 protein. The repertoire holds about 520,000 distinct CDR3 sequences, with roughly 24% as singletons. The specimen was blood. These receptors originate from a woman aged 25 to 39 with Graves' ophthalmopathy.

The V gene is TRBV11-2, the J gene TRBJ1-1, with TRBD1 matching 7 bases. Trimming removed 0 bases from V and 4 bases from J; junction bases left unmatched: 5. The CDR3 sequence is 15 residues long. CDR1 and CDR2 (germline): SGHAT, FQNNGV. The CDR3 DNA follows: TGTGCCAGCAGCTTAGAGTGGTCAGGGGGCACTGAAGCTTTCTTT. Translating gives CASSLEWSGGTEAFF. The entire variable domain, with the rest obtained from reference TRBV11-2 and TRBJ1-1, is as follows: EAGVAQSPRYKIIEKRQSVAFWCNPISGHATLYWYQQILGQGPKLLIQFQNNGVVDDSQLPKDRFSAERLKGVDSTLKIQPAKLEDSAVYLCASSLEWSGGTEAFFGQGTRLTVV.

Only a few counts were recorded for this clonotype. For the CDR3, the DNA is TGTGCCAGCCAAGGGCCGCACACGAACACCGGGGAGCTGTTTTTT. Translating it yields CASQGPHTNTGELFF. The chain has TRBV6-2 or TRBV6-3 and TRBJ2-2; D remains ambiguous. The CDR3 length is 15 residues. Trimming took off 8 bases at V and 0 bases at J, with 13 bases between the two ends. CDR1 and CDR2 (germline): MNHEY, SVGEGT.

This clonotype was picked up many times. V usage is TRBV28 and J usage is TRBJ2-7, with D tentatively TRBD2 (6 bases). The V and J ends lost 2 bases and 1 base respectively, with 15 bases between them. The germline gives CDR1 MDHEN, CDR2 SYDVKM. CDR3 length equals 16 residues. As DNA, the CDR3 is TGTGCCAGCAGTTTAGAGCTACTCGGAGGGTCCTACGAGCAGTACTTC. Its protein is CASSLELLGGSYEQYF.

This clonotype has at least ten counts. The chain carries TRBV9 and TRBJ1-1; a weak D match, TRBD1 (6 bases). The V end lost 2 bases, the J end lost 3 bases, and 11 bases lay between the germline ends. Germline CDR1 reads SGDLS; CDR2 reads YYNGEE. This CDR3 is built from 14 residues. The CDR3 region is CASSVVQGYTEAFF. CDR3 DNA sequence: TGTGCCAGCAGCGTGGTACAGGGCTACACTGAAGCTTTCTTT. The variable domain in full, with the rest retrieved from reference TRBV9 and TRBJ1-1, is DSGVTQTPKHLITATGQRVTLRCSPRSGDLSVYWYQQSLDQGLQFLIQYYNGEERAKGNILERFSAQQFPDLHSELNLSSLELGDSALYFCASSVVQGYTEAFFGQGTRLTVV.

This clonotype was observed many times. This sequence joins TRBV29-1 and TRBJ1-1; maybe TRBD1 (6 bases). CDR3 length equals 12 residues. V was shortened by 6 bases and J by 1 base, with 9 bases between the two germline ends. Germline CDR1 is SQVTM and CDR2 is ANQGSEA. The CDR3 bases are TGCAGCGTCGCGACAGGGAACACTGAAGCTTTCTTT. This encodes CSVATGNTEAFF.

Ten or more counts support this clonotype. The chain employs TRBV3-1 and TRBJ1-1; a weak D match, TRBD1 (5 bases). CDR1 and CDR2 from the germline V gene are LGHDT and YNNKEL (reference sequence). The CDR3 is 13 amino acids. Trimming took 6 bases from V and 4 from J, leaving 12 bases between them. CDR3 sequence reads: CASSQGEGTEAFF. CDR3 in DNA: TGTGCCAGCAGTCAGGGCGAGGGCACTGAAGCTTTCTTT.

This clonotype was seen repeatedly, ten times or more. V gene TRBV27 combines with J gene TRBJ2-5; 14 bases are shared with TRBD2. J lost 5 bases, V lost 7 bases, and 6 bases had no gene match. CDR3 length: 15 amino acids. Germline-derived CDR1 and CDR2 are MNHEY and SMNVEV (reference sequence). CDR3 amino acids: CASKIRLAGGETQYF. CDR3 nucleotide sequence: TGTGCCAGCAAAATCCGACTAGCGGGGGGGGAGACCCAGTACTTC.

There are many counts of this clonotype. V usage is TRBV19 and J usage is TRBJ1-5; D might be TRBD1 (6 bases). Germline lookup yields CDR1 LNHDA and CDR2 SQIVND (reference sequence). The CDR3 extends over 15 amino acids. V was trimmed by 3 bases and J by 5 bases, leaving 14 bases between them. CDR3 protein: CASSIFGGGHQPQHF. CDR3 coding DNA: TGTGCCAGTAGTATTTTCGGGGGCGGTCATCAGCCCCAGCATTTT.

This chain joins TRBV20-1 and TRBJ1-2, with D tentatively TRBD1 (5 bases). V lost 4 bases, J lost 2 bases, and 11 bases lay in between. This CDR3 spans 13 amino acids. From germline, CDR1 is DFQATT and CDR2 SNEGSKA (reference sequence). The CDR3 spells CSATGFSNYGYTF. DNA of the CDR3: TGCAGTGCTACAGGGTTCTCAAACTATGGCTACACCTTC.

This clonotype has ten or more counts. Just one base apart from a much larger clone, this may be a read error. J is TRBJ1-5 and V is TRBV6-2 or TRBV6-3, with 8 bases lining up with TRBD1. This CDR3 is 15 amino acids long. After removal of 8 bases from V and 1 base from J, the junction contained 7 bases not matched to a gene. Per germline, CDR1 MNHEY and CDR2 SVGEGT. The CDR3 DNA is TGTGCCAGCGGACCAACAGGGGGGAGCAATCAGCCCCAGCATTTT. Translation: CASGPTGGSNQPQHF.

This chain links TRBV4-1 with TRBJ2-5, with 8 bases that match TRBD1. This CDR3 has 14 amino acids. Trimming cost V 5 bases and J 2 bases; bases outside gene matches: 4. Germline assignment: CDR1 MGHRA and CDR2 YSYEKL. Here the CDR3 DNA reads TGCGCCAGCAGCGCCTACAGGGGGCAAGAGACCCAGTACTTC. Its translation: CASSAYRGQETQYF.

This sequence joins TRBV12-3 or TRBV12-4 and TRBJ2-5; 7 bases line up with TRBD1. The junction had 6 bases not matched to a gene; V was cut back by 6 bases and J by 2 bases. The CDR3 has 14 residues. CDR3 bases: TGTGCCAGCAGAGGACAGGAGATGCAAGAGACCCAGTACTTC. Its protein product is CASRGQEMQETQYF.

There are many counts of this clonotype. The chain is built from TRBV27 and TRBJ2-7; 7 bases are shared with TRBD2. This CDR3 has 16 amino acids. CDR1 and CDR2 (germline): MNHEY, SMNVEV (reference sequence). Germline trimming cut 4 bases from V and 7 bases from J; bases unmatched to any gene: 16. In DNA form, the CDR3 reads TGTGCCAGCAGTTCCTCCACCCGAGCGGGATGGGGGGAGCAGTACTTC. Amino acid sequence: CASSSSTRAGWGEQYF.

This CDR3 reads CASSLKGADTEAFF. The CDR3 nucleotides read TGTGCCAGCAGTTTGAAGGGGGCGGACACTGAAGCTTTCTTT. The gene calls are TRBV12-3 or TRBV12-4 and TRBJ1-1; 7 bases map to TRBD1. There are 14 residues in the CDR3. With 3 bases clipped from V and 3 bases from J, the junction kept 4 bases outside the gene matches.

This clonotype was counted many times. V and J are TRBV2 and TRBJ2-5; either TRBD1 or TRBD2 may supply D (5 bases each). CDR3 length equals 15 residues. CDR1 and CDR2 (germline): SNHLY, FYNNEI. V dropped 7 bases and J dropped 1 base, with 16 bases sitting between them. The DNA for the CDR3 is TGTGCCAGCAATGCGTTCGCAGGGACCCAAGAGACCCAGTACTTC. This codes for CASNAFAGTQETQYF.

There are many counts of this clonotype. The chain recombines TRBV7-8 with TRBJ2-5; 12 bases are shared with TRBD2. J gave up 4 bases and V 4 bases, and 1 base lay outside the gene matches. The CDR3 contains 14 residues. Germline V gives CDR1 SGHVS, CDR2 FQNEAQ. The CDR3: CASSSTSGGETQYF. The CDR3 DNA sequence: TGTGCCAGCAGCTCGACTAGCGGGGGAGAGACCCAGTACTTC.

This clonotype was recorded at least ten times. The chain has TRBV3-1 and TRBJ1-1; D uncertain. Trimming stripped 2 bases from V and 5 bases from J, with 6 bases between. Germline V gene lookup returns CDR1 LGHDT and CDR2 YNNKEL (reference sequence). This CDR3 is 12 amino acids long. In DNA, the CDR3 is TGTGCCAGCAGCCAATGGGATACTGAAGCTTTCTTT. Its translation: CASSQWDTEAFF.

This clonotype was seen repeatedly, ten times or more. One end of the junction does not line up with germline, which may come from a read error. The V and J genes are TRBV7-8 and TRBJ2-2; the D is unclear. The CDR3 totals 12 residues. Germline V gene lookup returns CDR1 SGHVS and CDR2 FQNEAQ. This CDR3 reads CASSLATRELFF. For the CDR3, the DNA is TGTGCCAGCAGCTTAGCCACCCGGGAGCTGTTTTTT.

In this sample, this clonotype turned up many times. This chain links TRBV6-2 or TRBV6-3 with TRBJ2-7; 8 bases fit TRBD1. The CDR3 totals 17 residues. Per the germline V gene, CDR1 is MNHEY and CDR2 is SVGEGT. V lost 0 bases, J lost 5 bases, and 12 bases stayed unmatched. CDR3 nucleotide sequence: TGTGCCAGCAGTTACTCGACGGACAGGGACGATTCGGACGAGCAGTACTTC. It is translated as CASSYSTDRDDSDEQYF.